What follows are 19 T cell receptor beta chains derived from one specimen sequenced in a study of spatial heterogeneity in lung cancer. TCRdb itself ran the 5' RACE reads through MiXCR, one entry per CDR3 protein. Among around 100,000 distinct CDR3 sequences listed, roughly a tenth were seen once. The time point was: blood at routine non-recurrence follow-up after resection. This specimen consisted of PBMCs, obtained at follow-up. These TCRs come from a female donor with early-stage non-small cell lung cancer.

The chain employs TRBV7-2 and TRBJ2-3, with D unclear. CDR3 length equals 13 residues. The germline V gene encodes CDR1 SGHTA and CDR2 FQGNSA. The V and J ends lost 0 bases and 4 bases respectively, with 5 bases between them. The CDR3 loop reads CASSLAVPDTQYF. In nucleotides, the CDR3 is TGTGCCAGCAGCTTAGCTGTCCCAGATACGCAGTATTTT.

There are many counts of this clonotype. V is TRBV28 and J is TRBJ2-3; D is uncertain. The V gene's germline CDR1 is MDHEN and CDR2 SYDVKM. CDR3 length: 11 residues. With 8 bases removed from V and 2 bases from J, the gap between germline ends came to 5 bases. CDR3: CASGSTDTQYF. The CDR3, as DNA: TGTGCCAGCGGCTCCACAGATACGCAGTATTTT.

The rearrangement uses TRBV20-1 and TRBJ2-7; 15 nucleotides line up with TRBD2. J lost 5 bases, V lost 2 bases, and 4 bases had no gene match. CDR1 and CDR2 from the germline V gene are DFQATT and SNEGSKA (reference sequence). This CDR3 is 15 amino acids long. Here the CDR3 DNA reads TGCAGTGCTAGAAGGACTAGCGGGAGGGCCAACGAGCAGTACTTC. This gives the protein CSARRTSGRANEQYF.

The V and J genes are TRBV21-1 and TRBJ2-3; the table calls TRBD1, which could not be checked here. TRBV21-1 is flagged as a pseudogene. This CDR3 region has 15 residues. This CDR3 is CASSKGPSCTDTQYF. CDR3 coding DNA: TGTGCCAGCAGCAAAGGTCCCTCTTGCACAGATACGCAGTATTTT.

The chain carries TRBV27 and TRBJ2-2; 10 bases line up with TRBD2. This CDR3 has 16 amino acids. Unmatched junction bases numbered 2, after V lost 4 bases and J lost 0 bases. The germline gives CDR1 MNHEY, CDR2 SMNVEV (reference sequence). The CDR3 DNA is TGTGCCAGCAGTTCCCTAGCGGGGGCGAACACCGGGGAGCTGTTTTTT. Residues: CASSSLAGANTGELFF.

This clonotype was seen ten or more times. This chain uses TRBV28 with TRBJ2-5, with D tentatively TRBD1 (5 bases). Trimming stripped 10 bases from V and 8 bases from J, with 20 bases between. The V gene's germline CDR1 is MDHEN and CDR2 SYDVKM. The CDR3 length is 13 residues. The CDR3 DNA sequence: TGTGCCACCCTGGACACGGCCAAGTTCACCCAGTACTTC. It translates to CATLDTAKFTQYF. The full variable domain, rest sourced from reference TRBV28 and TRBJ2-5, is DVKVTQSSRYLVKRTGEKVFLECVQDMDHENMFWYRQDPGLGLRLIYFSYDVKMKEKGDIPEGYSVSREKKERFSLILESASTNQTSMYLCATLDTAKFTQYFGPGTRLLVL.

This clonotype was detected many times. The J gene is TRBJ1-4, the V gene TRBV15; D gene unclear. From germline, CDR1 is LNHNV and CDR2 YYDKDF (reference sequence). Trimming cost V 1 base and J 0 bases, with 9 bases left between them. The CDR3 runs 16 residues. The CDR3 DNA is TGTGCCACCAGCAGAGGTACCGTTGCAACTAATGAAAAACTGTTTTTT. It is translated as CATSRGTVATNEKLFF.

This clonotype appeared a few times. The chain recombines TRBV18 with TRBJ1-1; D is possibly TRBD1 (5 bases). Germline loops: CDR1 KGHSH, CDR2 LQKENI. V gave up 2 bases and J gave up 2 bases, with 12 bases separating them. The CDR3 consists of 15 residues. CDR3 sequence (DNA): TGTGCCAGCTCACCATCGGGACGGGACAACACTGAAGCTTTCTTT. It codes for CASSPSGRDNTEAFF.

CDR3: CATSDFLAGGGNEQFF. The CDR3 nucleotides are TGTGCCACCAGTGATTTTCTAGCGGGAGGTGGCAATGAGCAGTTCTTC. The rearrangement links TRBV24-1 to TRBJ2-1; 11 nucleotides agree with TRBD2. Unmatched junction bases numbered 4, after V lost 1 base and J lost 6 bases. CDR3 size: 16 residues. Germline-derived CDR1 and CDR2 are KGHDR and SFDVKD.

In this sample, this clonotype turned up a few times. The chain has TRBV6-5 and TRBJ1-5, with D perhaps matching TRBD1 (5 bases). This CDR3 is built from 16 residues. Germline loops: CDR1 MNHEY, CDR2 SVGAGI. The V end lost 3 bases, the J end lost 2 bases, and 14 bases lay between the germline ends. CDR3 DNA: TGTGCCAGCAGTTATAACGGGCAGGGTGGCAATCAGCCCCAGCATTTT. Its protein is CASSYNGQGGNQPQHF.

This clonotype was seen a handful of times. J is TRBJ2-1 and V is TRBV6-6; 14 nucleotides line up with TRBD2. The CDR3 totals 19 residues. Germline CDR1 MNHNY, CDR2 SVGAGI (reference sequence). V shed 0 bases, J shed 2 bases, and the junction held 6 bases outside the gene matches. The CDR3 DNA sequence: TGTGCCAGCAGTTACTCCGGGACTAGCGGGAGTCGCCCCTACAATGAGCAGTTCTTC. This gives the protein CASSYSGTSGSRPYNEQFF.

Only a few counts were recorded for this clonotype. The rearrangement joins TRBV20-1 to TRBJ2-2; D unresolved. The CDR3 has 12 amino acids. The V gene lost 3 bases and the J gene lost 1 base, with 3 bases spanning the gap. Germline-derived CDR1 and CDR2 are DFQATT and SNEGSKA (reference sequence). CDR3 DNA: TGCAGTGCTAGCTGGAACACCGGGGAGCTGTTTTTT. Translated, it gives CSASWNTGELFF.

The chain is built from TRBV7-9 and TRBJ2-2; no reliable D call. The germline V gene has CDR1 SEHNR and CDR2 FQNEAQ (reference sequence). Trimming stripped 5 bases from V and 7 bases from J, with 14 bases between. There are 14 residues in the CDR3. The CDR3 spells CASSQRILGGELFF. CDR3 sequence (DNA): TGTGCCAGCAGCCAACGAATTTTAGGCGGGGAGCTGTTTTTT.

The chain is built from TRBV28 and TRBJ1-2; 10 bases map to TRBD1. From germline, CDR1 is MDHEN and CDR2 SYDVKM. The junction had 11 bases not matched to a gene; V was cut back by 4 bases and J by 6 bases. The CDR3 totals 16 residues. CDR3 coding DNA: TGTGCCAGCAGTTCGTTCGGCCGGGACAGGGGAAATGGCTACACCTTC. This gives the protein CASSSFGRDRGNGYTF.

This clonotype was found a few times. The chain recombines TRBV10-3 with TRBJ2-7; 13 bases align to TRBD2. The trim removed 8 bases at V and 0 bases at J, leaving 10 bases unmatched. The CDR3 totals 17 residues. Germline V lookup: CDR1 ENHRY, CDR2 SYGVKD. The CDR3 nucleotides are TGTGCCATCGCCACGGGACTAGCGGGATCCTCCTCCTACGAGCAGTACTTC. Encoded protein: CAIATGLAGSSSYEQYF.

A single count supports this clonotype. The CDR3 loop reads CATSWDSEGYTF. Written as DNA, the CDR3 is TGTGCCACCAGCTGGGACAGTGAGGGCTACACCTTC. J is TRBJ1-2 and V is TRBV15, with TRBD1 matching over 7 bases. The V segment lost 5 bases and the J segment 8 bases; nucleotides outside the gene matches: 5. Germline assignment: CDR1 LNHNV and CDR2 YYDKDF (reference sequence). CDR3 length: 12 amino acids.

This chain uses TRBV7-9 with TRBJ1-4; the D is unclear. Germline V gene lookup returns CDR1 SEHNR and CDR2 FQNEAQ (reference sequence). The CDR3 spans 17 residues. Between the trimmed V and J ends, which lost 5 bases and 3 bases, there was a span of 19 bases. The CDR3 spells CASSERRMPAANEKLFF. CDR3 nucleotide sequence: TGTGCCAGCAGCGAACGACGAATGCCGGCGGCTAATGAAAAACTGTTTTTT.

This clonotype was detected a few times. This chain uses TRBV5-8 with TRBJ2-3; D ambiguous. V dropped 0 bases and J dropped 3 bases, with 5 bases sitting between them. CDR3 length equals 13 residues. The germline V gene encodes CDR1 SGHTS and CDR2 YDEGEE. The CDR3 DNA reads TGTGCCAGCAGCTTGGTTCGGACAGATACGCAGTATTTT. Its translation: CASSLVRTDTQYF.

This clonotype has a handful of counts. This rearrangement joins TRBV23-1 to TRBJ2-2; 10 nucleotides align to TRBD2. TRBV23-1 is reported as an ORF; its role is uncertain. Trimming took 0 bases from V and 5 from J; bases not matched to a gene: 15. The CDR3 runs to 20 residues. The CDR3 coding sequence is TGCGCCAGCAGTCAATCCAATGGACCCTCGGGACTAGCGATAACCGGGGAGCTGTTTTTT. Residues: CASSQSNGPSGLAITGELFF.